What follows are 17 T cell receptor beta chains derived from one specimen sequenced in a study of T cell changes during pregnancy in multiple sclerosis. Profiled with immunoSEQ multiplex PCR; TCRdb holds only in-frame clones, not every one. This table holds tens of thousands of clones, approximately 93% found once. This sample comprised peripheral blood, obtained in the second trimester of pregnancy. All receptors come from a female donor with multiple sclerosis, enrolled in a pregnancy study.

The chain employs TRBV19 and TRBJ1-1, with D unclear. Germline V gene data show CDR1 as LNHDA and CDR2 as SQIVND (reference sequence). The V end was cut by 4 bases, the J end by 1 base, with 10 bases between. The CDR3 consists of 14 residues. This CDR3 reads CASSRVSQNTEAFF. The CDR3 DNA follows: TGTGCCAGTAGTAGAGTTTCTCAGAACACTGAAGCTTTCTTT.

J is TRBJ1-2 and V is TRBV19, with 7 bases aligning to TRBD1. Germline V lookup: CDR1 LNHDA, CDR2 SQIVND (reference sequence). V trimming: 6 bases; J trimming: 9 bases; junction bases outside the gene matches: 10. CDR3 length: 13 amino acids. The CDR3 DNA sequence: TGTGCCAGTAGCCAACGCACAGGGGCGCGCTACACCTTC. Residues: CASSQRTGARYTF.

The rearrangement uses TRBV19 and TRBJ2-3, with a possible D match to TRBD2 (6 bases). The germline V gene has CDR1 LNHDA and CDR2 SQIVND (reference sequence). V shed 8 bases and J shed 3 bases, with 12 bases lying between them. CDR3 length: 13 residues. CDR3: CASHVAGTDTQYF. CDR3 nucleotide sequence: TGTGCCAGTCACGTGGCGGGGACAGATACGCAGTATTTT. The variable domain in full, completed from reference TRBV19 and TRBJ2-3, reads DGGITQSPKYLFRKEGQNVTLSCEQNLNHDAMYWYRQDPGQGLRLIYYSQIVNDFQKGDIAEGYSVSREKKESFPLTVTSAQKNPTAFYLCASHVAGTDTQYFGPGTRLTVL.

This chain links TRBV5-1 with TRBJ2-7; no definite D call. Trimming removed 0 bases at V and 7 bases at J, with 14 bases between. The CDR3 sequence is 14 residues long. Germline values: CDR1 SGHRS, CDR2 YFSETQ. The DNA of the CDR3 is TGCGCCAGCAGCTTGGTAGGCGGCCAATATGAGCAGTACTTC. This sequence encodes CASSLVGGQYEQYF.

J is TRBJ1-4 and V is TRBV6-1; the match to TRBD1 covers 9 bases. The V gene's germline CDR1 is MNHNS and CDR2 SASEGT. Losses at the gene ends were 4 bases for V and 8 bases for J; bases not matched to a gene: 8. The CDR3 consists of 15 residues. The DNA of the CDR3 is TGTGCCAGCAGTGCCGACAGGGGGAGTTTAGAAAAACTGTTTTTT. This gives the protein CASSADRGSLEKLFF.

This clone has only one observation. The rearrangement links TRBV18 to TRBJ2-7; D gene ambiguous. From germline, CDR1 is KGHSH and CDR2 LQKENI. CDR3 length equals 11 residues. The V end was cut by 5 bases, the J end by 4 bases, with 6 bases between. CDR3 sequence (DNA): TGTGCCAGCTCATCCGAGTACGAGCAGTACTTC. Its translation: CASSSEYEQYF.

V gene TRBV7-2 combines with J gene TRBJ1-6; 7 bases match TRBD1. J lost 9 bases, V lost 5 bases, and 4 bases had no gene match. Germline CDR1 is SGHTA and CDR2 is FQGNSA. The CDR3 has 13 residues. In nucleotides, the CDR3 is TGTGCCAGCAGCCTTCGGGACAGTTCACCCCTCCACTTT. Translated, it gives CASSLRDSSPLHF.

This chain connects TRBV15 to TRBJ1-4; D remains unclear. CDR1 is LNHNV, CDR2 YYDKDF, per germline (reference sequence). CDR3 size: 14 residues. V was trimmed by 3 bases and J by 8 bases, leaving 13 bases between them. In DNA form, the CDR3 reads TGTGCCACCAGCAGGGAACGGCGGGGAGAAAAACTGTTTTTT. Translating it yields CATSRERRGEKLFF. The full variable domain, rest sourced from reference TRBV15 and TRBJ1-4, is DAMVIQNPRYQVTQFGKPVTLSCSQTLNHNVMYWYQQKSSQAPKLLFHYYDKDFNNEADTPDNFQSRRPNTSFCFLDIRSPGLGDTAMYLCATSRERRGEKLFFGSGTQLSVL.

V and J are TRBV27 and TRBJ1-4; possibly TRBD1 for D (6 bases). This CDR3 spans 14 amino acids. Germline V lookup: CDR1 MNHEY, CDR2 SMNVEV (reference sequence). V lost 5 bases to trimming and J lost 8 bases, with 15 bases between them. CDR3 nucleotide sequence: TGTGCCAGCAGTCCCCGACAGGCCCGGGAAAAACTGTTTTTT. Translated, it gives CASSPRQAREKLFF.

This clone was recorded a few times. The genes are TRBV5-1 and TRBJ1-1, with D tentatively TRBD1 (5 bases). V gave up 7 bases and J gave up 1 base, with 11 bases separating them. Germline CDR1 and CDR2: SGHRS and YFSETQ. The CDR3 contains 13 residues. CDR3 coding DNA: TGCGCCAGCCGTAAGGGGTGGAACACTGAAGCTTTCTTT. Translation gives CASRKGWNTEAFF.

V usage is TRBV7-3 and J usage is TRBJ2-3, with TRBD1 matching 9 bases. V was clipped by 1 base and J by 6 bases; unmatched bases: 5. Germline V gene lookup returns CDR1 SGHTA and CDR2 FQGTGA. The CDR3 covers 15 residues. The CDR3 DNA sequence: TGTGCCAGCAGCTTAAACAGGGGGCTTACTGATACGCAGTATTTT. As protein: CASSLNRGLTDTQYF.

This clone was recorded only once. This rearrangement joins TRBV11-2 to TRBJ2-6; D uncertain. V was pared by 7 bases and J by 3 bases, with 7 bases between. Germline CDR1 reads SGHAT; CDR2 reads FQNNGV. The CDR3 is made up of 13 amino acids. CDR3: CASTRVGANVLTF. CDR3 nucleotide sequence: TGTGCCAGCACCCGGGTTGGGGCCAACGTCCTGACTTTC.

DNA of the CDR3: TGTGCCAGCAGTTCCGCGGGGGCCAGCACAGATACGCAGTATTTT. Translated: CASSSAGASTDTQYF. This chain uses TRBV28 with TRBJ2-3; maybe TRBD2 (7 bases). Germline V gene sequence: CDR1 MDHEN, CDR2 SYDVKM. The V gene lost 4 bases and the J gene lost 0 bases, with 11 bases spanning the gap. This CDR3 contains 15 residues.

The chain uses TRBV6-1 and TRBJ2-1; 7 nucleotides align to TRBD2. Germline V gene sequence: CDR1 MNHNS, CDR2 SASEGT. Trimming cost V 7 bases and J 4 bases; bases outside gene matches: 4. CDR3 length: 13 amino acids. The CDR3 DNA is TGTGCCAGCATGGAGCGGGGTTACAATGAGCAGTTCTTC. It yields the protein CASMERGYNEQFF.

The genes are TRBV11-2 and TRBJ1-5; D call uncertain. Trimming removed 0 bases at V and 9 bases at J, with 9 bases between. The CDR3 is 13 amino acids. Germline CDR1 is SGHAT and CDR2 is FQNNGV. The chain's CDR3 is CASSLDPLRPQHF. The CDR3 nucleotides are TGTGCCAGCAGCTTAGACCCCCTGCGGCCCCAGCATTTT.

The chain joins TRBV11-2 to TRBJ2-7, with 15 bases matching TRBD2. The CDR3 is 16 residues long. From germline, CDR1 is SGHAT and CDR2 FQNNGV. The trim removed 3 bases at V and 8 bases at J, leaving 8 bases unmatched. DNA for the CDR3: TGTGCCAGCAGCTTTGGTTGGGGGACTAGCGGGGGGCAGCAGTACTTC. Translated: CASSFGWGTSGGQQYF.

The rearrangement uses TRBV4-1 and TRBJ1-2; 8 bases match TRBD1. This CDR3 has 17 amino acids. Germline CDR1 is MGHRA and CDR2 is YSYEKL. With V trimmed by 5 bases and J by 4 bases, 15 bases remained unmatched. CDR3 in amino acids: CASSSRDRNLDLYGYTF. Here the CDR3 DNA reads TGCGCCAGCAGCTCACGGGACAGGAATTTGGACCTCTATGGCTACACCTTC.